This paragraph covers one T cell receptor beta chain sequence. Antigen unknown. This CDR3 region has 14 residues. The germline V gene has CDR1 MDHEN and CDR2 SYDVKM. The junction had 10 bases not matched to a gene; V was cut back by 8 bases and J by 4 bases. The data belong to a study of T cell clones after liver transplantation. Repertoires were generated with immunoSEQ multiplex PCR, while TCRdb's copy carries only in-frame clones and drops some. The sample lists tens of thousands of clones, roughly 80% occurring once. Whole-study results and caveats: These preliminary findings come from unstandardized post-transplant sampling times.

V usage is TRBV28 and J usage is TRBJ1-2; 7 bases line up with TRBD1. Source: CD4+ T cells from blood, taken 12 months after liver transplant. The sequence was collected from a human patient who received a liver transplant. The T cells may partly be graft donor cells. The CDR3 loop is CASEPTGQSYGYTF. The CDR3, as DNA: TGTGCCAGCGAACCCACGGGACAGAGCTATGGCTACACCTTC.